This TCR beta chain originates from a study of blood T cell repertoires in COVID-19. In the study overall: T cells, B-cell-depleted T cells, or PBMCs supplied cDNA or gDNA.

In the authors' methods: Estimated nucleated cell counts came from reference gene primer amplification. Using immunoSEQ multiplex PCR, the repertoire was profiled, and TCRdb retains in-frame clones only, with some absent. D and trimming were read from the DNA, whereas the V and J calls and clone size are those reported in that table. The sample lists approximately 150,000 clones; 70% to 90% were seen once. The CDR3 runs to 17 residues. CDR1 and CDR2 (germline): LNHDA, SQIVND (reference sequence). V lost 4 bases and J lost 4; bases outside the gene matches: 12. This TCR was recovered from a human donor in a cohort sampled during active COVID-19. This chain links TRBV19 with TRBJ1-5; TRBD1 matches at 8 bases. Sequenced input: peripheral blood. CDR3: CASSTLGQGLLNQPQHF. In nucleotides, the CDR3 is TGTGCCAGTAGTACCCTCGGACAGGGCCTCCTAAATCAGCCCCAGCATTTT.